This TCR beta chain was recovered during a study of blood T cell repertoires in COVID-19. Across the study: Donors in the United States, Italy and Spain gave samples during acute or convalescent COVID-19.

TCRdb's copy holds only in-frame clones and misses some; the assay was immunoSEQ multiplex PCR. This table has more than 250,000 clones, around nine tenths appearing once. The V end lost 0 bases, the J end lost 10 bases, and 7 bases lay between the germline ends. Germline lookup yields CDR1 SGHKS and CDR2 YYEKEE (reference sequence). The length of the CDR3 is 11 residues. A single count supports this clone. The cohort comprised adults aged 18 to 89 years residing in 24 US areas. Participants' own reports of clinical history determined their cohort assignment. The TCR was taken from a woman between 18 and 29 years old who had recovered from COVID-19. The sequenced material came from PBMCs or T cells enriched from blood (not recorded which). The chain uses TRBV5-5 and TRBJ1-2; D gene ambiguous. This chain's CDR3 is CASSLERDYTF. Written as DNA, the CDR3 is TGTGCCAGCAGCTTGGAAAGAGACTACACCTTC.